The clone carrying this T cell receptor (beta chain) occurred many times. Antigen specificity is unknown. This entry is derived from a study of T cell repertoires in cytomegalovirus infection. Overall study: Public signatures in TCR beta pointed to CMV infection and matching HLA type.

With V trimmed by 5 bases and J by 5 bases, 9 bases remained unmatched. The CDR3 covers 15 residues. Per the germline V gene, CDR1 is LNHDA and CDR2 is SQIVND (reference sequence). MiXCR was run by TCRdb on the reads, yielding one entry per CDR3 protein. Here the sample spans approximately 550,000 distinct CDR3 sequences, 16% being singletons. Study-wide findings and caveats: Individuals carrying CMV plus the relevant HLA were identified by cumulative frequency of public TCR beta families. Clonotypes of TCR beta that were HLA-C-restricted and CMV-specific dominated the ex vivo response.

The clonotype was recovered from a human donor in good health (CMV status not recorded). Some clones in this sample may be carry-over from other donors' samples. This sequence joins TRBV19 and TRBJ2-1, with 7 bases lining up with TRBD1. Sequenced: CD8+ T cells from PBMCs. The CDR3 is CASSGRGTANNEQFF. The CDR3 DNA is TGTGCCAGTAGTGGACGAGGGACAGCCAACAATGAGCAGTTCTTC.